In its sample, the clone carrying this TCR beta chain was seen once. The protocol was immunoSEQ multiplex PCR, while the TCRdb copy is restricted to in-frame clones and leaves out a portion. The data contain roughly 1,800,000 clones, about 95% of them singletons. This entry is derived from a study of shared clonotypes between healthy human individuals. Naive CD8 isolation took CD45RO-negative cells positively selected for CCR7 and excluded terminally differentiated effector memory CD45RA+ cells. The CDR3 totals 18 residues. The V and J ends lost 0 bases and 3 bases, in that order; junction bases with no gene match: 10. The germline gives CDR1 LGHNA, CDR2 YSLEER.

Sequenced: naive CD8+ T cells sorted from blood. This chain uses TRBV4-3 with TRBJ2-1, with 8 bases lining up with TRBD2. The TCR sequence derives from a man aged 18 to 35 in good health. The DNA for the CDR3 is TGCGCCAGCAGCCAAGAATGGCCCCCAGCGGGAGTCTACAATGAGCAGTTCTTC. Amino acid sequence: CASSQEWPPAGVYNEQFF.